The 27 T cell receptor beta chains given below trace back to one sample, sequenced in a study of control samples from healthy donors and cancer patients. Assay used: immunoSEQ multiplex PCR; TCRdb lists only in-frame clones, some missing. The sample includes approximately 100,000 clones, 90% of them seen just once. Specimen: blood. The receptors stem from a human donor in good health. The donor label of this sample is uncertain.

The chain combines TRBV6-6 with TRBJ2-3; 11 bases map to TRBD1. Germline V CDR1 and CDR2: MNHNY, SVGAGI (reference sequence). The CDR3 totals 14 residues. V trimming: 6 bases; J trimming: 8 bases; junction bases outside the gene matches: 7. The CDR3 sequence: CASSRDRGEGTQYF. CDR3 nucleotide sequence: TGTGCCAGCAGCAGGGACAGGGGGGAGGGTACGCAGTATTTT.

This clone occurred once. The chain couples TRBV5-1 to TRBJ2-7, with 12 bases matching TRBD1. Germline V gives CDR1 SGHRS, CDR2 YFSETQ. J lost 4 bases, V lost 0 bases, and 5 bases had no gene match. The length of the CDR3 is 16 residues. CDR3 DNA: TGCGCCAGCAGCTTGGAGGGACAGGGGGCGATGTACGAGCAGTACTTC. It specifies CASSLEGQGAMYEQYF.

The V and J genes are TRBV11-2 and TRBJ2-1; 7 bases agree with TRBD2. The CDR3 extends over 15 amino acids. The germline gives CDR1 SGHAT, CDR2 FQNNGV. The junction had 9 bases not matched to a gene; V was cut back by 5 bases and J by 5 bases. The CDR3, as DNA: TGTGCCAGCAGCGACTCGTGGGGGGGAAACAATGAGCAGTTCTTC. It yields the protein CASSDSWGGNNEQFF. Drawing the rest from reference TRBV11-2 and TRBJ2-1, the complete variable domain is EAGVAQSPRYKIIEKRQSVAFWCNPISGHATLYWYQQILGQGPKLLIQFQNNGVVDDSQLPKDRFSAERLKGVDSTLKIQPAKLEDSAVYLCASSDSWGGNNEQFFGPGTRLTVL.

The chain is built from TRBV5-1 and TRBJ1-4; D possibly corresponds to TRBD1 (6 bases). The CDR3 spans 15 residues. V was clipped by 2 bases and J by 3 bases, with 11 bases between them. CDR1 is SGHRS and CDR2 is YFSETQ in the germline V gene. CDR3 in DNA: TGCGCCAGCAGCTTTGGGACACCTCCTAATGAAAAACTGTTTTTT. Translated: CASSFGTPPNEKLFF.

The chain links TRBV14 to TRBJ1-1; 9 bases map to TRBD1. Trimming removed 1 base from V and 0 bases from J; junction bases left unmatched: 0. CDR3 length: 15 amino acids. The germline gives CDR1 SGHDN, CDR2 FVKESK. CDR3 sequence reads: CASSQGTGVNTEAFF. CDR3 DNA: TGTGCCAGCAGCCAAGGGACAGGGGTGAACACTGAAGCTTTCTTT.

CDR3 nucleotides: TGCAGTGCTAGTAGTTCAGCTAATCAGCCCCAGCATTTT. Protein: CSASSSANQPQHF. The gene calls are TRBV20-1 and TRBJ1-5; D not resolved. Trimming cost V 3 bases and J 4 bases, with 10 bases left between them. The CDR3 length is 13 residues. Germline CDR1 is DFQATT and CDR2 is SNEGSKA (reference sequence).

This clone was counted between two and nine times. This chain connects TRBV2 to TRBJ2-4; 9 bases are a match to TRBD1. Germline V gene lookup returns CDR1 SNHLY and CDR2 FYNNEI. V shed 3 bases, J shed 0 bases, and the junction held 3 bases outside the gene matches. The CDR3 is 16 residues long. CDR3 nucleotide sequence: TGTGCCAGCAGTGACTGGACAGGGGTAGCCAAAAACATTCAGTACTTC. This sequence encodes CASSDWTGVAKNIQYF.

This chain connects TRBV2 to TRBJ1-1; TRBD1 might be the D (5 bases). The CDR3 runs 14 residues. V was shortened by 10 bases and J by 7 bases, with 22 bases between the two germline ends. Germline CDR1 is SNHLY and CDR2 is FYNNEI. DNA for the CDR3: TGTGCCATCAAGCCCCGTGGGGGGGACCATGAAGCTTTCTTT. Residues: CAIKPRGGDHEAFF.

The chain links TRBV27 to TRBJ1-6; 10 bases fit TRBD1. From germline, CDR1 is MNHEY and CDR2 SMNVEV (reference sequence). CDR3 length equals 16 residues. The junction had 8 bases not matched to a gene; V was cut back by 5 bases and J by 7 bases. Written as DNA, the CDR3 is TGTGCCAGCAGTCCCTTTCCGGGACAGGGGAATTCACCCCTCCACTTT. Its protein is CASSPFPGQGNSPLHF.

This clone was picked up a small number of times. V and J are TRBV18 and TRBJ2-5; maybe TRBD2 (7 bases). V dropped 3 bases and J dropped 4 bases, with 12 bases sitting between them. The CDR3 has 14 residues. The germline gives CDR1 KGHSH, CDR2 LQKENI. The chain's CDR3 is CASSPEAGAETQYF. The CDR3, as DNA: TGTGCCAGCTCACCCGAGGCGGGGGCAGAGACCCAGTACTTC. The variable domain in full, with the rest retrieved from reference TRBV18 and TRBJ2-5, is NAGVMQNPRHLVRRRGQEARLRCSPMKGHSHVYWYRQLPEEGLKFMVYLQKENIIDESGMPKERFSAEFPKEGPSILRIQQVVRGDSAAYFCASSPEAGAETQYFGPGTRLLVL.

The chain uses TRBV5-5 and TRBJ2-1, with D tentatively TRBD1 or TRBD2 (5 bases each). CDR1 and CDR2 (germline): SGHKS, YYEKEE (reference sequence). This CDR3 comprises 16 residues. V dropped 4 bases and J dropped 7 bases, with 21 bases sitting between them. CDR3 nucleotide sequence: TGTGCCAGCAGCGGCTCAGGGACCAGTCGCGGGAATGAGCAGTTCTTC. It codes for CASSGSGTSRGNEQFF.

This chain uses TRBV6-4 with TRBJ2-2, with D maybe TRBD2 (6 bases). The CDR3 runs to 15 residues. Trimming pared 6 bases from V and 4 bases from J, leaving 15 bases between. Germline V gene lookup returns CDR1 MRHNA and CDR2 SNTAGT. The CDR3 bases are TGTGCCAGCAGCCGGGCCCCGGAGGGCACCGGGGAGCTGTTTTTT. This codes for CASSRAPEGTGELFF.

The chain carries TRBV7-7 and TRBJ2-5; TRBD1 aligns across 8 bases. The V and J ends lost 6 bases and 4 bases, in that order; junction bases with no gene match: 16. The CDR3 covers 17 residues. Germline V gene data show CDR1 as SSHAT and CDR2 as FNYEAQ (reference sequence). In nucleotides, the CDR3 is TGTGCCAGCAGTCCACAGGGGGGTGGGGTAATGGGAGAGACCCAGTACTTC. This sequence encodes CASSPQGGGVMGETQYF.

The chain couples TRBV28 to TRBJ1-1; the match to TRBD1 covers 9 bases. Germline lookup yields CDR1 MDHEN and CDR2 SYDVKM. Losses at the gene ends were 7 bases for V and 0 bases for J; bases not matched to a gene: 9. The CDR3 sequence is 16 residues long. The CDR3 DNA follows: TGTGCCAGCACGGGGGGGGACAGGGAACTGAACACTGAAGCTTTCTTT. It codes for CASTGGDRELNTEAFF.

This rearrangement joins TRBV4-1 to TRBJ2-5, with D uncertain. There are 14 residues in the CDR3. V gave up 0 bases and J gave up 2 bases, with 7 bases separating them. The germline gives CDR1 MGHRA, CDR2 YSYEKL. CDR3 in amino acids: CASSQDAQQETQYF. The CDR3, as DNA: TGCGCCAGCAGCCAAGATGCGCAGCAAGAGACCCAGTACTTC.

V is TRBV7-8 and J is TRBJ1-5; the D gene is possibly TRBD1 (5 bases). Trimming shortened V by 1 base and J by 4 bases, and 14 bases separated the two germline ends. This CDR3 region has 16 residues. Germline V CDR1 and CDR2: SGHVS, FQNEAQ. In nucleotides, the CDR3 is TGTGCCAGCAGCTTAGAGTCGGGACGAGGGAATCAGCCCCAGCATTTT. Amino acids: CASSLESGRGNQPQHF.

The chain links TRBV7-9 to TRBJ2-3; D perhaps matches TRBD1 (5 bases). CDR3 length: 14 amino acids. V shed 2 bases and J shed 6 bases, with 12 bases lying between them. Germline assignment: CDR1 SEHNR and CDR2 FQNEAQ (reference sequence). CDR3: CASSLPGHGDTQYF. As DNA, the CDR3 is TGTGCCAGCAGCTTACCCGGACACGGTGATACGCAGTATTTT. Supplemented by reference TRBV7-9 and TRBJ2-3, the full variable domain reads DTGVSQNPRHKITKRGQNVTFRCDPISEHNRLYWYRQTLGQGPEFLTYFQNEAQLEKSRLLSDRFSAERPKGSFSTLEIQRTEQGDSAMYLCASSLPGHGDTQYFGPGTRLTVL.

The rearrangement links TRBV29-1 to TRBJ1-1, with 10 bases matching TRBD1. The CDR3 length is 15 residues. The trim removed 7 bases at V and 0 bases at J, leaving 8 bases unmatched. CDR1 and CDR2 (germline): SQVTM, ANQGSEA. The CDR3 loop is CSAVPGQGMNTEAFF. The CDR3 nucleotides read TGCAGCGCCGTCCCGGGACAGGGGATGAACACTGAAGCTTTCTTT.

The chain uses TRBV2 and TRBJ2-7; TRBD1 matches at 9 bases. The V segment lost 4 bases and the J segment 6 bases; nucleotides outside the gene matches: 7. Germline loops: CDR1 SNHLY, CDR2 FYNNEI. This CDR3 is built from 14 residues. The DNA of the CDR3 is TGTGCCAGCAGTGGAGACAGGGGGGCTGGCGAGCAGTACTTC. Its protein is CASSGDRGAGEQYF.

V and J are TRBV6-5 and TRBJ2-7, with D possibly matching TRBD2 (5 bases). The germline V gene has CDR1 MNHEY and CDR2 SVGAGI. The CDR3 sequence is 10 residues long. V was trimmed by 8 bases and J by 4 bases, leaving 6 bases between them. CDR3 DNA sequence: TGTGCCAGCTGGGAGTACGAGCAGTACTTC. Translation gives CASWEYEQYF.

The table lists this clone with many counts. The chain carries TRBV7-3 and TRBJ2-2, with no clear D. The CDR3 has 15 residues. Germline CDR1 reads SGHTA; CDR2 reads FQGTGA. Deletions cut 7 bases from V and 0 bases from J, with 12 bases between. CDR3 sequence reads: CASNNSSANTGELFF. The CDR3 DNA is TGTGCCAGCAACAACTCGTCTGCGAACACCGGGGAGCTGTTTTTT.

The rearrangement links TRBV3-1 (or the pseudogene TRBV3-2) to TRBJ2-7, with D tentatively TRBD1 (6 bases). The CDR3 is 14 residues long. Trimming left V 1 base short and J 0 bases short, with 7 bases between. The germline gives CDR1 LGHDT, CDR2 YNNKEL (reference sequence). Written as DNA, the CDR3 is TGTGCCAGCAGCCAAGGGGACACCTCCTACGAGCAGTACTTC. Translating it yields CASSQGDTSYEQYF.

J is TRBJ1-3 and V is TRBV19; 7 bases map to TRBD1. The trim removed 8 bases at V and 8 bases at J, leaving 9 bases unmatched. The CDR3 covers 13 residues. CDR1 is LNHDA and CDR2 is SQIVND in the germline V gene (reference sequence). In DNA form, the CDR3 reads TGTGCCAGTGCAAGACAGGGCCGGGACACCATATATTTT. Protein product: CASARQGRDTIYF.

This chain links TRBV2 with TRBJ1-2; D call uncertain. This CDR3 comprises 13 residues. The V end was cut by 3 bases, the J end by 5 bases, with 10 bases between. Germline CDR1 is SNHLY and CDR2 is FYNNEI. CDR3 loop: CASSEKQTYGYTF. The DNA for the CDR3 is TGTGCCAGCAGTGAGAAACAGACGTATGGCTACACCTTC.

The chain employs TRBV7-8 and TRBJ2-6, with D uncertain. The germline V and J ends were trimmed by 5 bases and 1 base, with 6 bases remaining between them. The CDR3 runs 14 residues. CDR1 is SGHVS and CDR2 is FQNEAQ in the germline V gene. The DNA of the CDR3 is TGTGCCAGCAGCGCTAATTCTGGGGCCAACGTCCTGACTTTC. It translates to CASSANSGANVLTF. The entire variable domain, with the rest obtained from reference TRBV7-8 and TRBJ2-6, is as follows: GAGVSQSPRYKVAKRGQDVALRCDPISGHVSLFWYQQALGQGPEFLTYFQNEAQLDKSGLPSDRFFAERPEGSVSTLKIQRTQQEDSAVYLCASSANSGANVLTFGAGSRLTVL.

This chain links TRBV6-2 or TRBV6-3 with TRBJ2-6; no clear D. V was pared by 6 bases and J by 0 bases, with 15 bases between. CDR1 MNHEY and CDR2 SVGEGT come from the germline V gene. This CDR3 is 17 amino acids long. In DNA form, the CDR3 reads TGTGCCAGCAGCCCTCCCGGACGGGCCTCTGGGGCCAACGTCCTGACTTTC. Amino acids: CASSPPGRASGANVLTF.

V usage is TRBV9 and J usage is TRBJ2-1; maybe TRBD1 (6 bases). The CDR3 is 16 residues long. CDR1 and CDR2 from the germline V gene are SGDLS and YYNGEE. V was trimmed by 0 bases and J by 4 bases, leaving 14 bases between them. The DNA of the CDR3 is TGTGCCAGCAGCGTAGGGGGGCTCCAAGGGTACAATGAGCAGTTCTTC. As protein: CASSVGGLQGYNEQFF.